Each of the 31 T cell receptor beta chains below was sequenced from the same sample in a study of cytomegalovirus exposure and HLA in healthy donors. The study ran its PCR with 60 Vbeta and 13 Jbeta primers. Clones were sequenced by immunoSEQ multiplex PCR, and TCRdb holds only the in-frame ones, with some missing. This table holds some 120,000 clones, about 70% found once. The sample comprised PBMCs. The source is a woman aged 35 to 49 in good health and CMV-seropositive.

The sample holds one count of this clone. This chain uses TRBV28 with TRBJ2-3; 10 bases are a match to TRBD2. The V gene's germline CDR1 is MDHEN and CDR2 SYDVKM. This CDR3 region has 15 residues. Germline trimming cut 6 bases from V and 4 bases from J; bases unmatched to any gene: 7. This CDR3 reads CASSLAGVGSDTQYF. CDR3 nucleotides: TGTGCCAGCAGCCTAGCGGGGGTGGGGTCAGATACGCAGTATTTT.

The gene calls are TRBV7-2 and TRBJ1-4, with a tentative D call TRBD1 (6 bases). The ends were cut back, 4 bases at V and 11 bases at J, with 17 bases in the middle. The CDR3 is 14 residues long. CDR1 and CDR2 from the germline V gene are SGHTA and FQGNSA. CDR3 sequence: CASSSSWQGSKLFF. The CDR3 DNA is TGTGCCAGCAGCTCATCCTGGCAGGGGAGTAAACTGTTTTTT.

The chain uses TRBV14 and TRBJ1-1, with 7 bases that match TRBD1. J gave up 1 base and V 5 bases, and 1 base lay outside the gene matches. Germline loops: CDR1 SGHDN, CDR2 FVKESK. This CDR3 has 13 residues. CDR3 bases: TGTGCCAGCAGCAGGGGGCCGAACACTGAAGCTTTCTTT. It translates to CASSRGPNTEAFF.

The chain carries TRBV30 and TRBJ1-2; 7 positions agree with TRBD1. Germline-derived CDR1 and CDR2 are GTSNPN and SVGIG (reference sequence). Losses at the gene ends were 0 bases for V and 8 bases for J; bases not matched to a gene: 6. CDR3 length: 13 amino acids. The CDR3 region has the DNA TGTGCCTGGAGTGTACGACAGGGAGGCGGCTACACCTTC. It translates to CAWSVRQGGGYTF.

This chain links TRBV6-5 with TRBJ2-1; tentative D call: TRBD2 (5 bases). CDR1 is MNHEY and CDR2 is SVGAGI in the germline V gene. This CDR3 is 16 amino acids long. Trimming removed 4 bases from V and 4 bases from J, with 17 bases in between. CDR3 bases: TGTGCCAGCAGTTCTATACGGACCGGGGAGTACAATGAGCAGTTCTTC. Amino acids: CASSSIRTGEYNEQFF.

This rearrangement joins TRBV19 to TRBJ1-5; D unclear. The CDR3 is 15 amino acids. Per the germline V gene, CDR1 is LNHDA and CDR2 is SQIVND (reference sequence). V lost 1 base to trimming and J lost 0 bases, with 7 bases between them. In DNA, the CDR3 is TGTGCCAGTAGTATAGGTTCTAATAGCAATCAGCCCCAGCATTTT. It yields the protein CASSIGSNSNQPQHF.

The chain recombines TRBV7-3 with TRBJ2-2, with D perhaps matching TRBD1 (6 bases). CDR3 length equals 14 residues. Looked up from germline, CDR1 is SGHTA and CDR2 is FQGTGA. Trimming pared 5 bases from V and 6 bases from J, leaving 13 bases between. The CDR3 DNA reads TGTGCCAGCAGCATAAGACAGGAGGCCGGGGAGCTGTTTTTT. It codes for CASSIRQEAGELFF. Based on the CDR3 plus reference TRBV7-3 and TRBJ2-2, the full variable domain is GAGVSQTPSNKVTEKGKYVELRCDPISGHTALYWYRQSLGQGPEFLIYFQGTGAADDSGLPNDRFFAVRPEGSVSTLKIQRTERGDSAVYLCASSIRQEAGELFFGEGSRLTVL.

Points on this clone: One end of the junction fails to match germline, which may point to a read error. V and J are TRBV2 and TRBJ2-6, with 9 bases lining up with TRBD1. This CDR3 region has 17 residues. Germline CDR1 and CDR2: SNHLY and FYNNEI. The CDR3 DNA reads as TGTGCCAGCAGTGCAGGGACAGGGAGGGCTGGGGCCAGCGTCCTGACTTTC. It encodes CASSAGTGRAGASVLTF.

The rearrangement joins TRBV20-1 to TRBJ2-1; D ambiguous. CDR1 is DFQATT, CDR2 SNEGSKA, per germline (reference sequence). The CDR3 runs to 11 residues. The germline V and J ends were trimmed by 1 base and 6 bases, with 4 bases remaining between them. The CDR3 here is CSARGANEQFF. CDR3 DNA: TGCAGTGCTAGAGGGGCCAATGAGCAGTTCTTC.

The DNA for the CDR3 is TGTGCCAGCACCCCGGGACAGAGCTTTGTAGAGACCCAGTACTTC. Its translation is CASTPGQSFVETQYF. The chain joins TRBV7-9 to TRBJ2-5, with 7 positions matching TRBD1. The CDR3 runs to 15 residues. V gave up 7 bases and J gave up 4 bases; unmatched junction bases: 12. Germline CDR1 SEHNR, CDR2 FQNEAQ (reference sequence).

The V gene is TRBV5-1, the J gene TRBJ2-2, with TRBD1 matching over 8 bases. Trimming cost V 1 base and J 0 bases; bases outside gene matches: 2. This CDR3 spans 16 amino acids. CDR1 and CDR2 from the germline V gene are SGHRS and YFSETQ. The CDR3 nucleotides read TGCGCCAGCAGCTTGCAGGGGGCGGCGAACACCGGGGAGCTGTTTTTT. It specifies CASSLQGAANTGELFF.

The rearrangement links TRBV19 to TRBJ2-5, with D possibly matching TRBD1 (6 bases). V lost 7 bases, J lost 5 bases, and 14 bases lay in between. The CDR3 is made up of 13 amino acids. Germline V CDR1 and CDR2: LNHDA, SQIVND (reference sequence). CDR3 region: CASMPGERETQYF. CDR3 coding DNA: TGTGCCAGTATGCCAGGGGAGAGGGAGACCCAGTACTTC.

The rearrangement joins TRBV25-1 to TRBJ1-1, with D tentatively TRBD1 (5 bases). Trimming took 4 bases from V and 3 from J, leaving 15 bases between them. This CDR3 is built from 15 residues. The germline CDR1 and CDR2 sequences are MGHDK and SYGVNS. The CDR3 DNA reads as TGTGCCAGCAGTGCAACATCCAGGGCGGACACTGAAGCTTTCTTT. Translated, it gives CASSATSRADTEAFF. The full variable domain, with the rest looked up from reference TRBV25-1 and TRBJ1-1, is EADIYQTPRYLVIGTGKKITLECSQTMGHDKMYWYQQDPGMELHLIHYSYGVNSTEKGDLSSESTVSRIRTEHFPLTLESARPSHTSQYLCASSATSRADTEAFFGQGTRLTVV.

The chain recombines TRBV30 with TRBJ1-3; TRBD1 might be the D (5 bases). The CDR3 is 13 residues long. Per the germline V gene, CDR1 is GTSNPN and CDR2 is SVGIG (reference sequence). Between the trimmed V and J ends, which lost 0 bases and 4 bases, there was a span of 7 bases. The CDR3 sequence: CAWSVGAGNTIYF. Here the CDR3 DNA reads TGTGCCTGGAGTGTAGGGGCAGGAAACACCATATATTTT. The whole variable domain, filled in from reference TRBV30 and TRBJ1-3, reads SQTIHQWPATLVQPVGSPLSLECTVEGTSNPNLYWYRQAAGRGLQLLFYSVGIGQISSEVPQNLSASRPQDRQFILSSKKLLLSDSGFYLCAWSVGAGNTIYFGEGSWLTVV.

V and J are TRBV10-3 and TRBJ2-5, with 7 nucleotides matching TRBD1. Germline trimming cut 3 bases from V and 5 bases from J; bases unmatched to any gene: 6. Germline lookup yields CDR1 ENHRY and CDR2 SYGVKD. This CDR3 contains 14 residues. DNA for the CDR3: TGTGCCATCAGTGACATGACAGGGCGGGAGACCCAGTACTTC. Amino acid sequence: CAISDMTGRETQYF.

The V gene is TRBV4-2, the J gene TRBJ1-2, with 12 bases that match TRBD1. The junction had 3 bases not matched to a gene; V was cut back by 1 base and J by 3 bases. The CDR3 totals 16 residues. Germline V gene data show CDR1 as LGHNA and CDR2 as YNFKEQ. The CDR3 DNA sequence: TGTGCCAGCAGCCAAGGGGACAGGGGGCTTGACTATGGCTACACCTTC. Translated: CASSQGDRGLDYGYTF.

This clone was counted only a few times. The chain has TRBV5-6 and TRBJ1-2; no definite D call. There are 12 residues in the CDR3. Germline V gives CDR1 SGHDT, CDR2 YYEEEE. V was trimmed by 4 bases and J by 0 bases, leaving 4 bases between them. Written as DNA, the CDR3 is TGTGCCAGCAGCCTTACTAACTATGGCTACACCTTC. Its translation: CASSLTNYGYTF.

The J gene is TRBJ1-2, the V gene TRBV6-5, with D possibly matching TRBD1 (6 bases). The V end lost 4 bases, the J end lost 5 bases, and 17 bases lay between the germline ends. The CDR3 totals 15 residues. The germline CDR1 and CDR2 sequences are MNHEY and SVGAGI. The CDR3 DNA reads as TGTGCCAGCAGTTGGGACACAGGGTTGGCGTATGGCTACACCTTC. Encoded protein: CASSWDTGLAYGYTF.

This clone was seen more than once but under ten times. The CDR3 DNA sequence: TGTGCCAGCAGCTTGCTACTTCAGGGGAACACTGAAGCTTTCTTT. Protein sequence: CASSLLLQGNTEAFF. The chain has TRBV5-6 and TRBJ1-1, with D tentatively TRBD1 (5 bases). Germline V gives CDR1 SGHDT, CDR2 YYEEEE. V shed 1 base and J shed 1 base, with 11 bases lying between them. The CDR3 runs 15 residues. Combining the CDR3 with reference TRBV5-6 and TRBJ1-1 gives the whole variable domain DAGVTQSPTHLIKTRGQQVTLRCSPKSGHDTVSWYQQALGQGPQFIFQYYEEEERQRGNFPDRFSGHQFPNYSSELNVNALLLGDSALYLCASSLLLQGNTEAFFGQGTRLTVV.

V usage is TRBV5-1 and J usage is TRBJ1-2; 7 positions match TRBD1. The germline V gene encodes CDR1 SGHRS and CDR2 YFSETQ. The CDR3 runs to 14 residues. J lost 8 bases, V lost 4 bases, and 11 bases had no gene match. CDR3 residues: CASSLRQGEEGYTF. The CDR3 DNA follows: TGCGCCAGCAGCCTCCGACAGGGCGAAGAAGGCTACACCTTC.

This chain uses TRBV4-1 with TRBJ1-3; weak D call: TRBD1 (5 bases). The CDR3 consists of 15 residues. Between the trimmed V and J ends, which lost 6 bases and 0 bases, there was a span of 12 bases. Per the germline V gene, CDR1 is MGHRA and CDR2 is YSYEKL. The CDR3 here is CASSERGTSGNTIYF. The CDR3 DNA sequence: TGCGCCAGCAGTGAAAGGGGCACCTCTGGAAACACCATATATTTT.

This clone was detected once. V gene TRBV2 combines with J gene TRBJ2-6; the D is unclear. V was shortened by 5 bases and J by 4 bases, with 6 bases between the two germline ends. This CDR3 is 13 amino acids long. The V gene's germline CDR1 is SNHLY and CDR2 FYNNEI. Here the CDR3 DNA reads TGTGCCAGCAGTCCCACAGGGGCCAACGTCCTGACTTTC. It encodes CASSPTGANVLTF.

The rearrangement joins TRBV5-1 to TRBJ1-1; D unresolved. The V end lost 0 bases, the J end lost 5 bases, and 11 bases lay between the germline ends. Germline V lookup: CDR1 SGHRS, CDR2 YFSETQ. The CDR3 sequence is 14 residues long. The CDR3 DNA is TGCGCCAGCAGCTTGGACCCCCCGACAACTGAAGCTTTCTTT. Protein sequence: CASSLDPPTTEAFF.

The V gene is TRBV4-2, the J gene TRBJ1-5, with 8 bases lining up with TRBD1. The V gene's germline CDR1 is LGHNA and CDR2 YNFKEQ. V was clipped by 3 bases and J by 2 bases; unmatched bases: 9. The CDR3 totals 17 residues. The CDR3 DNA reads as TGTGCCAGCAGCCAGGAACAGGGGGTAAGGGGCAATCAGCCCCAGCATTTT. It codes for CASSQEQGVRGNQPQHF.

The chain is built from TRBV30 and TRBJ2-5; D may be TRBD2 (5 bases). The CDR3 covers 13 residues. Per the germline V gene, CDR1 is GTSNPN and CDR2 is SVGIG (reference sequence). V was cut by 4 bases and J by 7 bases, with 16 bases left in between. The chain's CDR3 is CAWNVVEAGTQYF. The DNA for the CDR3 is TGTGCCTGGAACGTAGTCGAGGCGGGGACCCAGTACTTC.

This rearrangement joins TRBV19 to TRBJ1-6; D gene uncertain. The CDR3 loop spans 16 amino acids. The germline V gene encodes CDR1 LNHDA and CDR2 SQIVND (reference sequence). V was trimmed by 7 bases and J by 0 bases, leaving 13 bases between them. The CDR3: CASTSLASSYNSPLHF. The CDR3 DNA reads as TGTGCCAGTACTTCCCTAGCCAGCTCCTATAATTCACCCCTCCACTTT.

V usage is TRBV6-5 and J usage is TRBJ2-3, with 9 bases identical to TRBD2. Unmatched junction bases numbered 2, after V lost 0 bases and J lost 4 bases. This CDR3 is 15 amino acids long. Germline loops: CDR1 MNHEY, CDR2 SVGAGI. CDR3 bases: TGTGCCAGCAGTTACTCGGGCGGGGGGGCAGATACGCAGTATTTT. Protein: CASSYSGGGADTQYF.

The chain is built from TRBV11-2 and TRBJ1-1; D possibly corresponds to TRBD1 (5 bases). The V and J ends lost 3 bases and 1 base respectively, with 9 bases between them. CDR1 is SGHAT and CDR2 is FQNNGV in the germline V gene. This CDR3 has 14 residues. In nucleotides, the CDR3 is TGTGCCAGCAGCTTTCAGGGATCGAACACTGAAGCTTTCTTT. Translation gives CASSFQGSNTEAFF.

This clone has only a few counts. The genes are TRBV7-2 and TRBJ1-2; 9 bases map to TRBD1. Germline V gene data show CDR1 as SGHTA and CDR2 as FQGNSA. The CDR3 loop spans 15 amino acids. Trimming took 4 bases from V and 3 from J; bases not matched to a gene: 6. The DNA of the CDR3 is TGTGCCAGCAGCTGGGGGGACAGGGAATACTATGGCTACACCTTC. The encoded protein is CASSWGDREYYGYTF.

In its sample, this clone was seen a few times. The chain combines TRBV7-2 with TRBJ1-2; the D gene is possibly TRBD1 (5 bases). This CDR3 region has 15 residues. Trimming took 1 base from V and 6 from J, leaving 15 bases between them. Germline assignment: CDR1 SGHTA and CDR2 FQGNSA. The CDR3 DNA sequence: TGTGCCAGCAGCTTAGGAACAGGAACGGCAGATGGCTACACCTTC. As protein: CASSLGTGTADGYTF.

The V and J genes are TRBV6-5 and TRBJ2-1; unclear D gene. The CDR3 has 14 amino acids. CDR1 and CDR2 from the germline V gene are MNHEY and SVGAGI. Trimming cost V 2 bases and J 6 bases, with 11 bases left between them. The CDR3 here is CASSYPTLVNEQFF. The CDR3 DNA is TGTGCCAGCAGTTACCCCACTCTTGTCAATGAGCAGTTCTTC.